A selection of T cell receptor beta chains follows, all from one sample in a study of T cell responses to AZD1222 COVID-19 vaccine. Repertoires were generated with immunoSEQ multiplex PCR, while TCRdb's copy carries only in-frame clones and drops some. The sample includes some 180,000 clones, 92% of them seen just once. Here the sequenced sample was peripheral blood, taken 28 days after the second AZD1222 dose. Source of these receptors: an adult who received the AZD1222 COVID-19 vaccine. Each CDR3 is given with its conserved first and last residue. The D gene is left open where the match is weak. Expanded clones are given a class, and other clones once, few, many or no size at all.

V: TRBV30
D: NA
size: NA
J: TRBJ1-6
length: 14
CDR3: CAWSPGLFNSPLHF
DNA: TGTGCCTGGAGCCCCGGACTGTTTAATTCACCCCTCCACTTT

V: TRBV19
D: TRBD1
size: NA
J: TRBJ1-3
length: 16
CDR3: CASSIDEGARGNTIYF
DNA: TGTGCCAGTAGTATAGACGAGGGGGCGAGGGGAAACACCATATATTTT

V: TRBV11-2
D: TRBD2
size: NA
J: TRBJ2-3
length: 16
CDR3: CASSSRTSGATDTQYF
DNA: TGTGCCAGCAGCTCCCGGACTAGCGGGGCCACAGATACGCAGTATTTT

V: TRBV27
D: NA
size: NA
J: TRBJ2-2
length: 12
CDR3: CASSEVAGELFF
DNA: TGTGCCAGCAGCGAGGTGGCCGGGGAGCTGTTTTTT

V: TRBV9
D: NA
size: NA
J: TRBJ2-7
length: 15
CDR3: CASSVGRRSSHEQYF
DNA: TGTGCCAGCAGCGTAGGACGGAGGAGTAGCCACGAGCAGTACTTC

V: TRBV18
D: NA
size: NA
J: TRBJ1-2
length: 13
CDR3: CASSPEGSYGYTF
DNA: TGTGCCAGCTCACCAGAGGGAAGCTATGGCTACACCTTC

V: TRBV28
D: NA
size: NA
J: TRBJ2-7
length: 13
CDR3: CASSPDGPYEQYF
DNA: TGTGCCAGCAGTCCGGACGGACCCTACGAGCAGTACTTC

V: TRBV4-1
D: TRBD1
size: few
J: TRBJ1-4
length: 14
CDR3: CASSPRQGEEKLFF
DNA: TGCGCCAGCAGCCCCCGACAGGGGGAGGAAAAACTGTTTTTT

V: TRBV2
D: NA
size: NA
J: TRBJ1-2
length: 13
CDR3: CARARDTNYGYTF
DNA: TGTGCCAGAGCCCGGGACACCAACTATGGCTACACCTTC

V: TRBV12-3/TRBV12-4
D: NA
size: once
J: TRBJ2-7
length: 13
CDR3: CASSRLVHYEQYF
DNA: TGTGCCAGCAGTCGACTAGTACACTACGAGCAGTACTTC

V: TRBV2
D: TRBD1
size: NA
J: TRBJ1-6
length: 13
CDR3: CASSDREGSPLHF
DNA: TGTGCCAGCAGCGACAGGGAGGGCTCACCCCTCCACTTT

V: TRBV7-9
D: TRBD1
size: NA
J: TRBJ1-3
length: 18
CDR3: CASSSPGQGDRTGNTIYF
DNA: TGTGCCAGCAGCTCTCCAGGACAGGGAGATCGGACGGGAAACACCATATATTTT

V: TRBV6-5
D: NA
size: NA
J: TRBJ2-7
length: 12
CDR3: CASSWTTNEQYF
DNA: TGTGCCAGCAGTTGGACCACTAACGAGCAGTACTTC

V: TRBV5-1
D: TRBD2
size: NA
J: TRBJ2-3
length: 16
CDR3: CASSLSSGRAGDTQYF
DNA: TGCGCCAGCAGCTTGAGTAGCGGGAGGGCTGGAGATACGCAGTATTTT

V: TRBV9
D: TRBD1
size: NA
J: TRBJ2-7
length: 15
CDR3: CASSPGGTGPYEQYF
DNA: TGTGCCAGCAGCCCAGGGGGGACAGGGCCCTACGAGCAGTACTTC

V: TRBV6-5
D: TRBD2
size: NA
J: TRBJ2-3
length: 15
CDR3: CASSYSAGGPDTQYF
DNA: TGTGCCAGCAGTTACTCAGCGGGGGGGCCAGATACGCAGTATTTT

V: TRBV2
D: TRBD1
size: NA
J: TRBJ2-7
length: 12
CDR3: CASRRDSYEQYF
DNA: TGTGCCAGCAGACGGGACAGCTACGAGCAGTACTTC

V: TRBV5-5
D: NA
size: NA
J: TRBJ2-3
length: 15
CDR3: CASSLEWMSLHTQYF
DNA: TGTGCCAGCAGCTTGGAGTGGATGAGTTTGCATACGCAGTATTTT

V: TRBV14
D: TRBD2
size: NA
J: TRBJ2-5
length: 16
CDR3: CASSSRTSGSSETQYF
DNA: TGTGCCAGCAGCTCCCGGACTAGCGGGAGTTCAGAGACCCAGTACTTC

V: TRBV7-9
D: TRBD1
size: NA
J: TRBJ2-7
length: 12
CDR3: CASRTGTYEQYF
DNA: TGTGCCAGCCGGACAGGGACCTACGAGCAGTACTTC

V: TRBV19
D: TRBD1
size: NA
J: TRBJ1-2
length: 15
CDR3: CASSFLDRDNYGYTF
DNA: TGTGCCAGTAGTTTTCTCGACAGGGATAACTATGGCTACACCTTC

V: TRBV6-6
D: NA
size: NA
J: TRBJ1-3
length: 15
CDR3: CASTNGANSGNTIYF
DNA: TGTGCCAGCACCAACGGGGCAAACTCTGGAAACACCATATATTTT

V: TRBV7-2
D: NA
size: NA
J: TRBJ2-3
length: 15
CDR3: CASSLAGQSTDTQYF
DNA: TGTGCCAGCAGCTTAGCTGGACAAAGCACAGATACGCAGTATTTT

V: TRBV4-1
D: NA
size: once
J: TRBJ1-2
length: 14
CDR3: CASSQSGRDYGYTF
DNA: TGCGCCAGCAGCCAAAGCGGTCGGGATTATGGCTACACCTTC

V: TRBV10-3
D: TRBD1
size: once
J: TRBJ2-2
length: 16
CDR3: CAILRGGPSQTGELFF
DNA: TGTGCCATCCTGAGAGGGGGCCCGTCTCAAACCGGGGAGCTGTTTTTT

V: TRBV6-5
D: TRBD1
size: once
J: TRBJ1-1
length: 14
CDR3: CASLGQGDNTEAFF
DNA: TGTGCCAGCTTGGGACAGGGGGACAACACTGAAGCTTTCTTT

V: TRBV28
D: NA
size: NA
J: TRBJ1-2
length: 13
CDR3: CASSFGGNYGYTF
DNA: TGTGCCAGCAGTTTCGGAGGAAACTATGGCTACACCTTC

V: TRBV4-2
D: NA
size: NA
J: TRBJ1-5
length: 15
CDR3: CASSQDGQGYQPQHF
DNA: TGTGCCAGCAGCCAAGACGGGCAGGGGTATCAGCCCCAGCATTTT

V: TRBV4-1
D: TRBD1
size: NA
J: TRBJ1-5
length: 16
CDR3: CASSQRDRISNQPQHF
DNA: TGCGCCAGCAGCCAAAGGGACAGGATTAGCAATCAGCCCCAGCATTTT